This entry features one T cell receptor (beta chain) sequence. V shed 5 bases and J shed 6 bases, with 13 bases lying between them. CDR3 length equals 14 residues. The V gene's germline CDR1 is MNHEY and CDR2 SVGAGI. The data derive from a study of blood T cell repertoires in COVID-19. Generated by immunoSEQ multiplex PCR, the TCRdb table keeps only in-frame clones and is missing some. The table records some 250,000 clones, approximately 86% of them present only once. V is TRBV6-5 and J is TRBJ1-4, with D maybe TRBD1 (6 bases). The sequence was obtained from a woman aged 25 to 39 who had recovered from COVID-19. Sequenced input: peripheral blood. Here the CDR3 DNA reads TGTGCCAGCAGTCCGGGACACGGGGATGAAAAACTGTTTTTT. Its protein product is CASSPGHGDEKLFF.